This TCR beta chain was recovered during a study of shared clonotypes between healthy human individuals (dated by TCRdb to the early 2020s). Regarding the complete study: The cohort included three men and a couple of women between 18 and 49 years of age. To estimate repertoire size and how much clonotype sharing occurs between individuals, the study deeply sequenced the blood TCR repertoires of five healthy adults. Per donor, three plates each were used for CD4 naive and CD4 memory, two for CD8 naive, and one for CD8 memory. Between about 0.8 and 8.9 billion PBMCs per donor were obtained by leukapheresis. Different laboratories and diverse techniques were used to prepare libraries and sequence TCR repertoires, to increase sequencing depth and limit assay-specific biases. Study-wide findings and limitations: Only blood was sampled, and tissue TCR repertoires likely differ from those in blood. Because the study included a small number of donors, the genetic and exposure-history diversity represented was limited. Sharing across a few donors was observed for approximately 5% of naive CD4, about 3.2% of naive CD8, around 2.5% of memory CD4, and about 0.39% of memory CD8 clonotypes. Rarefaction of sorted-subset datasets indicated incomplete sequencing despite the large sequencing depth. Compared with non-shared clonotypes, clonotypes shared by all four sorted-subset donors had higher generation probabilities. Based on pairwise subsampling, the degree of clonotype sharing among donors was expected to be affected by sequencing depth. Naive subsets generally had larger estimated clonotype richness than memory subsets.

V loses 1 base, J loses 7 bases, and the germline ends lie 8 bases apart. The germline V gene yields LGHNA for CDR1 and YSLEER for CDR2. The CDR3 runs 13 amino acids, cysteine and phenylalanine included. Only the CDR3 DNA is retained, 39 bases long and in frame from the first base. For the CD8 naive samples, CD45RO-negative cells were positively selected for CCR7, yielding a CD45RA+CCR7+ population from which TemRA cells were excluded. The donors were healthy, HIV-negative adults who had no recently reported acute infections or vaccinations. Only Caucasian adults living in Nashville, Tennessee, USA were represented among the donors. Blood was obtained by leukapheresis, after which PBMCs were separated by Ficoll-Histopaque density gradient centrifugation and cryopreserved in liquid nitrogen vapor phase. Purity and quantity of every magnetically sorted T cell population were checked by analytical flow cytometry. From each sorted fraction, genomic DNA was isolated and quantified by UV absorbance on a Nanodrop 2000c.

Note on this clone: Its antigen is still unknown. Base qualities were left out, and no much larger clone turns up one base away.

Using the deep immunoSEQ assay, multiplex PCR amplified TCR CDR3 regions from genomic DNA. For each cell subset, the extracted genomic DNA was distributed evenly across all wells of several immunoSEQ 96-well plates, and each plate served as one replicate. For sorted subsets, approximately 190 ng genomic DNA, equal to tens of thousands of T cell genomes, was loaded into each replicate PCR. Purified libraries were measured with a Qubit 3.0 fluorometer, size-checked on a Bioanalyzer 2100, and measured again with the KAPA Library Quantification kit. Every immunoSEQ 96-well plate was sequenced on a separate single-read 150-cycle Illumina NextSeq 550 flow cell. The source study handled its data this way. The immunoSEQ output contained only junctional sequences without quality scores, so filtering could not match that applied to full-length reads. To assign V/J genes and CDR3, sequences were annotated against IMGT germline references using PyIR, a Python wrapper for IgBLAST v1.9. Reads were filtered out if the reads had weak V/J assignments (E-value above 1e-6), no CDR3, stop codons, out-of-frame junctions, or ambiguous translated residues. V3J clonotypes were defined by identical inferred V gene, J gene, and CDR3 amino acid sequence. Percentage overlap between repertoires was calculated by dividing the number of shared unique clonotypes by the size of the smaller repertoire. Three approaches were used to assess repertoire richness: RTK rarefaction, the Chao1 estimator, and Recon v2.1 estimates of unobserved clonotypes. OLGA was used to compute generation probabilities for all TCRbeta clonotypes that the gDNA method yielded from a few donors. TCRdb's version of the immuneACCESS table is confined to in-frame rearrangements and falls short of the full clone set. An unresolved V gene accounts for under half of the shortfall where checked; the remainder is of unknown origin. D and trimming were read from the DNA, whereas the V and J calls and clone size are those reported in that table. The sample table shows approximately 1.9 million clones, and around 93% are seen once. Approximately 1.7% of the sample is taken by the ten largest.

This clonotype originated in a young man in good health. Some clones in this sample may be carry-over from other donors' samples. The sequence is built from TRBV4-3 and TRBJ2-1, with TRBD2 tentatively as D gene (5 bases match). The sample consisted of naive CD8+ T cells from PBMCs. This specimen's cell subset or site label, per the study, means: CD45RA+CCR7+. The DNA sequence is given as TGCGCCAGCAGCCAAGTGTCGGGAAATGAGCAGTTCTTC. It codes for CASSQVSGNEQFF.